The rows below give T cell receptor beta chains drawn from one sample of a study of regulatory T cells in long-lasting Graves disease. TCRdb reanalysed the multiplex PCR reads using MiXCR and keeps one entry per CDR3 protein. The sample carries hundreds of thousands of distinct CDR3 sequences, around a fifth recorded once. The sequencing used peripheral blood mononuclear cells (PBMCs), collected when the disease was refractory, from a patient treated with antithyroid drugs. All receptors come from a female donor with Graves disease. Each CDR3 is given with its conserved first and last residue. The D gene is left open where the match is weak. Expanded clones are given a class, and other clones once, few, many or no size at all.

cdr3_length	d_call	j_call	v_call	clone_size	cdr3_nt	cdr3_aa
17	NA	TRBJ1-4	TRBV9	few	TGTGCCAGCAGCGTAAGCTTAGTGAGGGGCGGCGATGAAAAACTGTTTTTT	CASSVSLVRGGDEKLFF
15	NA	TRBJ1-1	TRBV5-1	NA	TGCGCCAGCAGCTTGGAGGGGTCAGGGAACACTGAAGCTTTCTTT	CASSLEGSGNTEAFF
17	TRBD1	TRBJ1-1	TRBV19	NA	TGTGCCAGTATCCTTTCCGGGACAGGGGTCTTGAGCACTGAAGCTTTCTTT	CASILSGTGVLSTEAFF
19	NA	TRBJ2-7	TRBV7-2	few	TGTGCCAGCAGCTTAGATTTAGAGCGATTCGGGACTCCTACCTACGAGCAGTACTTC	CASSLDLERFGTPTYEQYF
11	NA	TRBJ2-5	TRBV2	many	TGTGCCAGCAGGAGGGCAGAGACCCAGTACTTC	CASRRAETQYF
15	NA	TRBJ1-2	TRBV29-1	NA	TGCAGCGTTGAAGGGGTGCCAGCCTCCTTCTATGGCTACACCTTC	CSVEGVPASFYGYTF
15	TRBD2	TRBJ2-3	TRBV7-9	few	TGTGCCAGCAGCTCTAGCGGGGGACCGACAGATACGCAGTATTTT	CASSSSGGPTDTQYF
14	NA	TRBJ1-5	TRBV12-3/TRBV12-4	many	TGTGCCAGCAGTTTGGACGGGAACAATCAGCCCCAGCATTTT	CASSLDGNNQPQHF
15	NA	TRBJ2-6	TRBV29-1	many	TGCAGCGTTGAAGGAGTCGGCGGTGGGGCCAACGTCCTGACTTTC	CSVEGVGGGANVLTF
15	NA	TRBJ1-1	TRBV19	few	TGTGCCAGTAGTTACACGGTGAGGGGAAATACTGAAGCTTTCTTT	CASSYTVRGNTEAFF
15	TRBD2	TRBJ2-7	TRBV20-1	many	TGCAGTGCTAGCCCGGGACTAGCGGGAATCCGGGAGCAGTACTTC	CSASPGLAGIREQYF
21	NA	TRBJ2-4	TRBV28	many	TGTGCCAGCAGTTTAAATAAGGCAAGGCCCAAGGTCCTTCTTATGAAAAACATTCAGTACTTC	CASSLNKARPKVLLMKNIQYF
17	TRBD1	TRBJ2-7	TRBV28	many	TGTGCCAGCAGCGCAATGTTGGACAGGGGGTCTCTTGGGGAGCAGTACTTC	CASSAMLDRGSLGEQYF
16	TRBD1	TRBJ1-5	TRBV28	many	TGTGCCAGCAGTTCCCGACAGGGGTATAGCAATCAGCCCCAGCATTTT	CASSSRQGYSNQPQHF
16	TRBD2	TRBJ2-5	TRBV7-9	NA	TGTGCCAGCAGTTCCGGGACTAGGTCGTTTCAAGAGACCCAGTACTTC	CASSSGTRSFQETQYF
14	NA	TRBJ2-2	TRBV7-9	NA	TGTGCCAGCAGGGACACAGGGCTGGCCGGGGAGCTGTTTTTT	CASRDTGLAGELFF
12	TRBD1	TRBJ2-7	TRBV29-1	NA	TGCAGCGTTGAGTGGGACAGCTACGAGCAGTACTTC	CSVEWDSYEQYF
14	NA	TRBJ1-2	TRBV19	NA	TGTGCCAGTAGCCCTGGGGGCTCAGGCTATGGCTACACCTTC	CASSPGGSGYGYTF
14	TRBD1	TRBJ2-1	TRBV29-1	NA	TGCAGCGTTGGATCGGGACAGGTTTACAATGAGCAGTTCTTC	CSVGSGQVYNEQFF
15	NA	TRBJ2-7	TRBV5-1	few	TGCGCCAGCAGCTTGGAAGGAACACCCTCCTACGAGCAGTACTTC	CASSLEGTPSYEQYF
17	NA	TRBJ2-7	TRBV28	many	TGTGCCAGCGATAGGACTAGAGGGGGTCCCCTGACCTACGAGCAGTACTTC	CASDRTRGGPLTYEQYF
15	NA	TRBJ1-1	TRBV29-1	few	TGCAGCGTTGAAGACATACCAGGGGAGCACACTGAAGCTTTCTTT	CSVEDIPGEHTEAFF
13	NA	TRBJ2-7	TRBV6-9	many	TGTGCCAGCAGTTACAGAGAAACCTACGAGCAGTACTTC	CASSYRETYEQYF
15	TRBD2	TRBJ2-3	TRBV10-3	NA	TGTGCCATCAGTGGGGGACTAGTGATCTCAGATACGCAGTATTTT	CAISGGLVISDTQYF
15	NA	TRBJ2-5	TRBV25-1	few	TGTGCCAGCAGTGGGACGACAGGTTACCAAGAGACCCAGTACTTC	CASSGTTGYQETQYF
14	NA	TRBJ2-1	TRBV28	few	TGTGCCAGCCTTTTAGGCGGGGCCTTGGGGGAGCAGTTCTTC	CASLLGGALGEQFF
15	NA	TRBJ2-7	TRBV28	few	TGTGCCAGTTCCCCCCCAGGGTCTGCGGGTTACGAGCAGTACTTC	CASSPPGSAGYEQYF
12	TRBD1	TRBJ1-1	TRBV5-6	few	TGTGCCAGCAGCTTCGGGACAGCTGAAGCTTTCTTT	CASSFGTAEAFF
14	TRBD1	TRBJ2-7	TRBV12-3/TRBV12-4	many	TGTGCCAGCAGTTTATGGACAGGGTGGCGCGAGCAGTACTTC	CASSLWTGWREQYF
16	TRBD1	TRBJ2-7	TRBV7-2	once	TGTGCCAGCAGCTTAGTCTGGACAGGGACGTCCTACGAGCAGTACTTC	CASSLVWTGTSYEQYF
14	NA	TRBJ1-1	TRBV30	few	TGTGCCTGGAGTGATTTGGGGTGGGACACTGAAGCTTTCTTT	CAWSDLGWDTEAFF
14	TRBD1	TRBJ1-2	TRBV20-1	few	TGCAGTGCTAGGCCCGGGACAGGGTACTATGGCTACACCTTC	CSARPGTGYYGYTF
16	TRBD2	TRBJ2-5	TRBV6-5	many	TGTGCCAGCAGTTCCATCTTCGGGGCGGGAGAGGAGACCCAGTACTTC	CASSSIFGAGEETQYF
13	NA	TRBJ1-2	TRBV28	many	TGTGCCAGCAGGGGAGGACGGTTCTATGGCTACACCTTC	CASRGGRFYGYTF
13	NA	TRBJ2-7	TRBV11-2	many	TGTGCCAGCAGCTTCAATAGCCCCTACGAGCAGTACTTC	CASSFNSPYEQYF
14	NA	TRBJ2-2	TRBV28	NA	TGTGCCAGCAAGGGACCCCAGAACACCGGGGAGCTGTTTTTT	CASKGPQNTGELFF
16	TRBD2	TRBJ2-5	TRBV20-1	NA	TGCAGTGCCAGCCCGGGACTAGCGGGGGGGCGAGAGACCCAGTACTTC	CSASPGLAGGRETQYF
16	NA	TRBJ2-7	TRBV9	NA	TGTGCCAGCAGCGTCCTCGGAGGGGGTGATAGGGACGAGCAGTACTTC	CASSVLGGGDRDEQYF
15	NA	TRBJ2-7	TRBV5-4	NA	TGTGCCAGCAGCTATGTCCCCCAGGAGACCTACGAGCAGTACTTC	CASSYVPQETYEQYF
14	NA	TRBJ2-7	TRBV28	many	TGTGCCAGCAGTTTAACTGGGGAAGCCTACGAGCAGTACTTC	CASSLTGEAYEQYF
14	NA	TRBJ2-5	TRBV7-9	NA	TGTGCCAGCAGTCTCCGGGACCTTCAAGAGACCCAGTACTTC	CASSLRDLQETQYF
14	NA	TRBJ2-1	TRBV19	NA	TGTGCCAGTAGTGAACGGGAGTACCACAATGAGCAGTTCTTC	CASSEREYHNEQFF
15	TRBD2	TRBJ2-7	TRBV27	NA	TGTGCCAGCAGTTTTAAGGGACTAGCGGGGGGCGAGCAGTACTTC	CASSFKGLAGGEQYF
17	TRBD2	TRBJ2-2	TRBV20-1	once	TGCAGTGCTAGGGCCCAGACTAGCGGGGGGCCCACCGGGGAGCTGTTTTTT	CSARAQTSGGPTGELFF
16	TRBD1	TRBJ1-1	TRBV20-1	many	TGCAGTGCTAGAGATAGCGAACAGGGGATGAACACTGAAGCTTTCTTT	CSARDSEQGMNTEAFF
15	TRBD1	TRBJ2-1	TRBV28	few	TGTGCCAGCAGTTTAAAACAGGGGGCCCTCGATGAGCAGTTCTTC	CASSLKQGALDEQFF
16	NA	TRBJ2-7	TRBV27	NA	TGTGCCGGAAAAAAAAGACAGGCCCCCAGCTCCTACGAGCAGTACTTC	CAGKKRQAPSSYEQYF
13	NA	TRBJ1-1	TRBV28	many	TGTGCCAGCAGTTTATCGGGGGTCACTGAAGCTTTCTTT	CASSLSGVTEAFF